The clone carrying this T cell receptor (beta chain) was picked up a small number of times. What it binds is unknown. The data derive from a study of T-cell memory formation after mild COVID-19. The germline V gene encodes CDR1 LGHNA and CDR2 YNFKEQ. V was trimmed by 7 bases and J by 0 bases, leaving 12 bases between them. This CDR3 comprises 14 residues. Study conclusions and caveats: CD4+ clones that contracted lay mainly in CM and EM; CD8+ ones lay in EMRA.

TCRdb itself ran the 5' RACE reads through MiXCR, one entry per CDR3 protein. The data show roughly 310,000 distinct CDR3 sequences, about 16% seen once. The TCR comes from a man between 18 and 35 years old who had mild COVID-19 (a few samples of this study predate the infection). Cell type and time point are not known. The chain combines TRBV4-2 with TRBJ1-1, with D unresolved. Sample: PBMCs or a T cell subset sorted from them (not recorded which). The CDR3: CASNSPALNTEAFF. The CDR3 nucleotides are TGTGCCAGCAACTCCCCGGCACTGAACACTGAAGCTTTCTTT.